The clone carrying this T cell receptor beta chain was observed many times. Antigen: not known. Germline V gene data show CDR1 as SGHTA and CDR2 as FQGNSA. This CDR3 contains 13 residues. V was clipped by 5 bases and J by 0 bases, with 5 bases between them. This sample was taken from a study of T cells after yellow fever vaccination. Study-wide findings and caveats: Peak timing came faster in the weaker secondary response, day 5 versus 15.

TCRdb re-derived calls from the 5' RACE reads in MiXCR, one entry per CDR3 protein. The sample comprises about 320,000 distinct CDR3 sequences, 3.5% to 4.5% of which are singletons, and just under 20% rests with the top ten. The chain couples TRBV7-2 to TRBJ1-3; no clear D. The specimen was PBMCs, collected 15 days after the yellow fever booster vaccination. This TCR was sampled from a man younger than 35 who received the YFV17D yellow fever vaccine. The CDR3 DNA reads as TGTGCCAGCAGCCCTAACTCTGGAAACACCATATATTTT. This translates into CASSPNSGNTIYF.